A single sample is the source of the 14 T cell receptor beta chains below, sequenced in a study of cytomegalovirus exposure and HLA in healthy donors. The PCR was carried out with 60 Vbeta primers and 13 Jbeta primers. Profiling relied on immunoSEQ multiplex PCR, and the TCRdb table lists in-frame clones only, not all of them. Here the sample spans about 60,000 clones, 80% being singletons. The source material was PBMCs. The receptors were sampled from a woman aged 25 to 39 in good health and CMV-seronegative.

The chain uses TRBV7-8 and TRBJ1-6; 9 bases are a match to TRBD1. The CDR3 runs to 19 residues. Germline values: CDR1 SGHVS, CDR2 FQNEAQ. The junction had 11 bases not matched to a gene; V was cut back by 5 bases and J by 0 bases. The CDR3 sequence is CASSLQDRGIGSYNSPLHF. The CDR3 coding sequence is TGTGCCAGCAGCCTCCAGGACAGGGGAATTGGCTCCTATAATTCACCCCTCCACTTT.

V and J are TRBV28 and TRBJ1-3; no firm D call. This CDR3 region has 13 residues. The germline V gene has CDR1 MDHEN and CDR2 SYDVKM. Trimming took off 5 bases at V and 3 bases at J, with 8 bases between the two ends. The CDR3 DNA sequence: TGTGCCAGCAGTACGCCCGGTGGAAACACCATATATTTT. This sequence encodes CASSTPGGNTIYF.

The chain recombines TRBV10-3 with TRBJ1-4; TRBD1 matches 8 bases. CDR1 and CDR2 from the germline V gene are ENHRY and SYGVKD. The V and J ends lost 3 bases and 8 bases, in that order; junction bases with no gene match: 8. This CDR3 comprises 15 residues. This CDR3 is CAISDPTGGGEKLFF. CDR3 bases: TGTGCCATCAGTGATCCTACAGGGGGAGGGGAAAAACTGTTTTTT.

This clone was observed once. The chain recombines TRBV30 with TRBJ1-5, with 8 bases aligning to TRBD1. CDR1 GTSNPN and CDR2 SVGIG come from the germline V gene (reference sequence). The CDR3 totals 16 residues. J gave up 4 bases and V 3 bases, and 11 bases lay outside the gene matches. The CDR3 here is CAWSNDRGTENQPQHF. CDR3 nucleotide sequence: TGTGCCTGGAGCAACGACAGGGGTACCGAGAATCAGCCCCAGCATTTT.

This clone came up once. The chain's CDR3 is CAWSVLIWTEAFF. CDR3 coding DNA: TGTGCCTGGAGTGTACTAATTTGGACTGAAGCTTTCTTT. V usage is TRBV30 and J usage is TRBJ1-1; D not certain. Trimming pared 0 bases from V and 5 bases from J, leaving 10 bases between. The CDR3 is 13 residues long. The germline CDR1 and CDR2 sequences are GTSNPN and SVGIG (reference sequence). Combining the CDR3 with reference TRBV30 and TRBJ1-1 gives the whole variable domain SQTIHQWPATLVQPVGSPLSLECTVEGTSNPNLYWYRQAAGRGLQLLFYSVGIGQISSEVPQNLSASRPQDRQFILSSKKLLLSDSGFYLCAWSVLIWTEAFFGQGTRLTVV.

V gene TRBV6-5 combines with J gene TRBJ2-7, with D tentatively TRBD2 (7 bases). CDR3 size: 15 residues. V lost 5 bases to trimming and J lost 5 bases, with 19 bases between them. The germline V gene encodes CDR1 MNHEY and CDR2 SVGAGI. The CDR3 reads CASSPGGRGANEQYF. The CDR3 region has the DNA TGTGCCAGCAGTCCGGGGGGCAGGGGAGCCAACGAGCAGTACTTC.

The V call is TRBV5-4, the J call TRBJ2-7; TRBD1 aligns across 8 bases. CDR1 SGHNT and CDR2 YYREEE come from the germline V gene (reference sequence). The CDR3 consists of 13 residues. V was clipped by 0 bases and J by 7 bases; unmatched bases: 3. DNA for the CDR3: TGTGCCAGCAGCTTGGGGACAGGGTCGGAGCAGTACTTC. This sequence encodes CASSLGTGSEQYF.

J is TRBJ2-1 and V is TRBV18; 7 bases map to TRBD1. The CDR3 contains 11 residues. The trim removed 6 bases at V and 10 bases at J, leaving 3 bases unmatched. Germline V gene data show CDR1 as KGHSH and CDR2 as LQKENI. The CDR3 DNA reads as TGTGCCAGCTCCTTACAGGGGGAGCAGTTCTTC. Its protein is CASSLQGEQFF.

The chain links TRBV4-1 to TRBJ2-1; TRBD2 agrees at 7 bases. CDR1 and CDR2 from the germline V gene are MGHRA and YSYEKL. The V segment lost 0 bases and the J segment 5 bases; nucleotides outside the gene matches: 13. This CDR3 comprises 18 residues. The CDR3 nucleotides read TGCGCCAGCAGCCAAGATCCTCAATATTTGCGGGAGAACAATGAGCAGTTCTTC. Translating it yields CASSQDPQYLRENNEQFF.

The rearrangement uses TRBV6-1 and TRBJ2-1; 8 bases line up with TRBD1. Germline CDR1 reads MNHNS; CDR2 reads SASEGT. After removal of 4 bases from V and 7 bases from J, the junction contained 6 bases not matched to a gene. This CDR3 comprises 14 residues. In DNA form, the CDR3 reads TGTGCCAGCAGTGGAAGGACAGGGCGAAATGAGCAGTTCTTC. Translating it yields CASSGRTGRNEQFF.

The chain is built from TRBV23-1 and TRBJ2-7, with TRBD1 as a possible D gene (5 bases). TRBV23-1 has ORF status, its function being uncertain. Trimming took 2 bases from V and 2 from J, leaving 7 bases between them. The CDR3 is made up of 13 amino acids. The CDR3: CASSQDRPYEQYF. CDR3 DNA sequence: TGCGCCAGCAGTCAAGACAGACCCTACGAGCAGTACTTC.

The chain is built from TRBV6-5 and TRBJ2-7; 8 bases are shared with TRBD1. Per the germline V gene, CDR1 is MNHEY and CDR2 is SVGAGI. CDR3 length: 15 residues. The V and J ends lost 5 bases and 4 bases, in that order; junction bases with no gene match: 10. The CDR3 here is CASSTGQGGRYEQYF. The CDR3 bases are TGTGCCAGCAGTACAGGACAGGGCGGTCGGTACGAGCAGTACTTC.

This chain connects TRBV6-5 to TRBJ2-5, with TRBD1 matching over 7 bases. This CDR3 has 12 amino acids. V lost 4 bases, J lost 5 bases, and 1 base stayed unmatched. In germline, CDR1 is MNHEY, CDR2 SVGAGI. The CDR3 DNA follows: TGTGCCAGCAGTTCACAGGGGGAGACCCAGTACTTC. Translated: CASSSQGETQYF.

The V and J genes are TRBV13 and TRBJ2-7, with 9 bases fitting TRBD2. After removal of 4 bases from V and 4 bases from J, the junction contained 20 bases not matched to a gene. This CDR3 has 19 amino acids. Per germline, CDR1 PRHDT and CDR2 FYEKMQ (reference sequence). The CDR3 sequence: CASSSTLYSAAGGEYEQYF. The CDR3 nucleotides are TGTGCCAGCAGCTCTACCCTTTACTCCGCAGCGGGGGGCGAGTACGAGCAGTACTTC. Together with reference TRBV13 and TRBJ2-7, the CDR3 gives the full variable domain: AAGVIQSPRHLIKEKRETATLKCYPIPRHDTVYWYQQGPGQDPQFLISFYEKMQSDKGSIPDRFSAQQFSDYHSELNMSSLELGDSALYFCASSSTLYSAAGGEYEQYFGPGTRLTVT.